Given below is one T cell receptor beta chain in context. This record comes from a study of blood T cell repertoires in COVID-19. Overall study: Samples came from the United States, Italy and Spain, spanning acute and convalescent COVID-19. Sources were T cells, B-cell-depleted T cells, or PBMCs; the material itself was cDNA or gDNA.

Per the study methods: Amplifying reference gene primers gave estimates of nucleated cell counts. Produced via immunoSEQ multiplex PCR; TCRdb's table is partial and in-frame only. V and J calls and clone size follow that table, whereas D and trimming were derived from the DNA. The table lists 300,000 to 450,000 clones, roughly 85% of them singletons. This CDR3 comprises 12 residues. CDR1 is LGHDT and CDR2 is YNNKEL in the germline V gene (reference sequence). Unmatched junction bases numbered 4, after V lost 2 bases and J lost 12 bases. Sequencing was done on a sample of peripheral blood. The chain couples TRBV3-1 (or the pseudogene TRBV3-2) to TRBJ1-1; 9 nucleotides align to TRBD1. This clonotype was sampled from a young woman with acute or convalescent COVID-19. The CDR3 DNA is TGTGCCAGCAGCCAACACGGACAGGGGACTTTCTTT. Translation: CASSQHGQGTFF.